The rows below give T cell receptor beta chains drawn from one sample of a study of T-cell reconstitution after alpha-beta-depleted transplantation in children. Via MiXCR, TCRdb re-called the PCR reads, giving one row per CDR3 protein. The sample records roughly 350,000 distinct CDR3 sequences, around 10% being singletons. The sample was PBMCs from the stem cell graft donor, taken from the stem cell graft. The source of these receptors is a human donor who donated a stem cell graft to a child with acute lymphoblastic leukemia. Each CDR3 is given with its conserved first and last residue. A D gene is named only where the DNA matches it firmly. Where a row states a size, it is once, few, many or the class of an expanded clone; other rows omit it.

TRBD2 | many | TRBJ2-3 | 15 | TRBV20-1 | TGCAGTGCTAGTCTATCTAGCGGGAGTATAGATACGCAGTATTTT | CSASLSSGSIDTQYF
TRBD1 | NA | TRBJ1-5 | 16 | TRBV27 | TGTGCCAGCAACCCACCGGGACAGGGGAACAATCAGCCCCAGCATTTT | CASNPPGQGNNQPQHF
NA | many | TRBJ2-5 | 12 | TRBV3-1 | TGTGCCAGCAGCCAGATCGAGGAGACCCAGTACTTC | CASSQIEETQYF
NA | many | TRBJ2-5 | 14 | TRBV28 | TGTGCCAGCAGTTCCCCCCCATCAAGGGAGACCCAGTACTTC | CASSSPPSRETQYF
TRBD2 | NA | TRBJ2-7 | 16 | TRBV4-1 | TGCGCCAGCAGCCTTGGACTAGCGGGACACTCCTACGAGCAGTACTTC | CASSLGLAGHSYEQYF
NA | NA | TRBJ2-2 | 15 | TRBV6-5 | TGTGCCAGCAGTTTCTCCGGGACTCGGACCGGGGAGCTGTTTTTT | CASSFSGTRTGELFF
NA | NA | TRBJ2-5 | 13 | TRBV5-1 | TGCGCCAGCAGCTTGGAAGGTTATGAGACCCAGTACTTC | CASSLEGYETQYF
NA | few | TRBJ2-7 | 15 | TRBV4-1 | TGCGCCAGCAGCCAAGGCCAGCAGTTCTCCGGCGAGCAGTACTTC | CASSQGQQFSGEQYF
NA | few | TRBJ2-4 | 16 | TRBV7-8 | TGTGCCAGCAGCTTAGGGGTCCGAGGCGGCAAAAACATTCAGTACTTC | CASSLGVRGGKNIQYF
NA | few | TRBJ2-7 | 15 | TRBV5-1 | TGCGCCAGCAGCTTGGTAACAGCGAGCTCCTACGAGCAGTACTTC | CASSLVTASSYEQYF
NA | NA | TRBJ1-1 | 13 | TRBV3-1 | TGTGCCAGCTGTTGGAAGGGGGGCACTGAAGCTTTCTTT | CASCWKGGTEAFF
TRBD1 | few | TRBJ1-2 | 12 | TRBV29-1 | TGCAGCGTCGGGACAGGGAATACTGGCTACACCTTC | CSVGTGNTGYTF
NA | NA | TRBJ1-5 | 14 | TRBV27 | TGTGCCAGCAGTTTTCAGGGGCCCAATCAGCCCCAGCATTTT | CASSFQGPNQPQHF
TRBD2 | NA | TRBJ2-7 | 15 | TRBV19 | TGTGCCAGTAGCCAAGGGACTAGCGGACACTACGAGCAGTACTTC | CASSQGTSGHYEQYF